This T cell receptor beta chain was recovered during a study of radiation and T cells in renal cell carcinoma. Produced via immunoSEQ multiplex PCR; TCRdb's table is partial and in-frame only. The sample lists some 150,000 clones; around 88% were seen once. Time point specified: blood 4 weeks post-SBRT, at nephrectomy. Treatment meaning: 15 Gy SBRT to primary tumor, nephrectomy 4 weeks later. Nephrectomy followed 15 Gy stereotactic body radiation by 4 weeks. Radiation-treated patients gave blood at baseline, week 2 and week 4. Trimming removed 0 bases from V and 4 bases from J; junction bases left unmatched: 11. This CDR3 comprises 17 residues. Germline V CDR1 and CDR2: LGHNA, YSLEER. In the case of this clone: Its antigen is unidentified.

Points from the study as a whole: Pretreatment tumor biopsies were lacking, so baseline clonotypes are unknown.

The clonotype was recovered from a woman aged 45 to 65 with renal cell carcinoma. The starting material was blood, obtained from a patient whose treatment included radiotherapy and nephrectomy. The genes are TRBV4-3 and TRBJ1-2; TRBD1 matches at 7 bases. The CDR3 coding sequence is TGCGCCAGCAGCCAAGATGTGAAAGGGGGCAGGAGCTATGGCTACACCTTC. Amino acid sequence: CASSQDVKGGRSYGYTF.